The 13 T cell receptor beta chains below all came from one sample that was sequenced in a study of blood T cell repertoires in COVID-19. Here immunoSEQ multiplex PCR was the method, and the copy in TCRdb shows in-frame clones only, minus some. Found here are fewer than 85,000 clones, about 74% of them singletons; the top ten hold approximately 2.8%. The sequencing sample was made of peripheral blood. These receptors all come from a human donor with acute or convalescent COVID-19. The donor label of this sample is uncertain.

The chain combines TRBV6-5 with TRBJ1-2; a weak D match, TRBD1 (5 bases). Germline V CDR1 and CDR2: MNHEY, SVGAGI. The CDR3 extends over 15 amino acids. Trimming took off 2 bases at V and 4 bases at J, with 14 bases between the two ends. The CDR3 here is CASSYHPKGLYGYTF. The CDR3 DNA sequence: TGTGCCAGCAGTTACCACCCGAAGGGGCTCTATGGCTACACCTTC.

This clone came up a few times. The chain couples TRBV5-1 to TRBJ2-5; TRBD2 aligns across 15 bases. V was clipped by 0 bases and J by 5 bases; unmatched bases: 5. The germline CDR1 and CDR2 sequences are SGHRS and YFSETQ. The CDR3 consists of 17 residues. CDR3 amino acids: CASSLGGLAGGPETQYF. The CDR3 DNA reads as TGCGCCAGCAGCTTGGGCGGACTAGCGGGAGGGCCCGAGACCCAGTACTTC.

The V call is TRBV4-1, the J call TRBJ2-2; TRBD2 aligns across 8 bases. V shed 3 bases and J 4 bases; nucleotides not matched to a gene: 7. Germline V gives CDR1 MGHRA, CDR2 YSYEKL. This CDR3 comprises 16 residues. CDR3 protein: CASSQVLAEFTGELFF. The CDR3 DNA reads as TGCGCCAGCAGCCAGGTACTAGCGGAGTTCACCGGGGAGCTGTTTTTT.

This clone was picked up a small number of times. This chain links TRBV3-1 (or the pseudogene TRBV3-2) with TRBJ2-3; 7 positions match TRBD1. From germline, CDR1 is LGHDT and CDR2 YNNKEL (reference sequence). The J segment lost 5 bases and the V segment lost 2 bases, leaving 7 bases of the junction unmatched. The CDR3 extends over 15 amino acids. CDR3 in amino acids: CASSQIARGLDTQYF. In DNA form, the CDR3 reads TGTGCCAGCAGCCAAATAGCCAGGGGGTTAGATACGCAGTATTTT.

J is TRBJ2-3 and V is TRBV3-1 (or the pseudogene TRBV3-2); 7 bases are shared with TRBD1. CDR1 LGHDT and CDR2 YNNKEL come from the germline V gene (reference sequence). The junction had 5 bases not matched to a gene; V was cut back by 8 bases and J by 0 bases. The CDR3 has 14 amino acids. CDR3 residues: CASGDRASTDTQYF. The CDR3 DNA reads TGTGCCAGCGGGGACAGAGCTAGCACAGATACGCAGTATTTT.

The chain recombines TRBV5-6 with TRBJ1-2; D unclear. Germline values: CDR1 SGHDT, CDR2 YYEEEE. Trimming pared 0 bases from V and 8 bases from J, leaving 5 bases between. The CDR3 is 11 amino acids. CDR3 in amino acids: CASSLASGYTF. CDR3 sequence (DNA): TGTGCCAGCAGCTTGGCCTCGGGCTACACCTTC.

The chain combines TRBV28 with TRBJ2-2; perhaps TRBD1 as D (6 bases). Germline CDR1 is MDHEN and CDR2 is SYDVKM. This CDR3 has 14 residues. Trimming shortened V by 7 bases and J by 5 bases, and 14 bases separated the two germline ends. The CDR3 here is CASTTGIGTGELFF. The CDR3 DNA is TGTGCCAGCACCACAGGGATCGGGACCGGGGAGCTGTTTTTT.

V usage is TRBV10-1 and J usage is TRBJ2-2; D is ambiguous. In germline, CDR1 is WNHNN, CDR2 SYGVQD (reference sequence). This CDR3 has 12 residues. Trimming left V 6 bases short and J 1 base short, with 3 bases between. CDR3 nucleotides: TGCGCCAGCAGGAGGAACACCGGGGAGCTGTTTTTT. Translated, it gives CASRRNTGELFF.

This chain connects TRBV18 to TRBJ2-4; 9 nucleotides agree with TRBD1. Per the germline V gene, CDR1 is KGHSH and CDR2 is LQKENI. Trimming removed 6 bases from V and 5 bases from J; junction bases left unmatched: 11. This CDR3 is 16 amino acids long. The CDR3 nucleotides are TGTGCCAGCTCCCCCCGGGACAGGGTGGACCAAAACATTCAGTACTTC. As protein: CASSPRDRVDQNIQYF.

This chain joins TRBV9 and TRBJ2-3, with 7 bases matching TRBD2. Germline CDR1 reads SGDLS; CDR2 reads YYNGEE. The CDR3 loop spans 15 amino acids. Trimming at V came to 0 bases and at J to 5 bases, leaving 6 bases not matched to a gene. The CDR3 nucleotides are TGTGCCAGCAGCGTAGAGACGGGAGGTGGAGATACGCAGTATTTT. Translating gives CASSVETGGGDTQYF. Based on the CDR3 plus reference TRBV9 and TRBJ2-3, the full variable domain is DSGVTQTPKHLITATGQRVTLRCSPRSGDLSVYWYQQSLDQGLQFLIQYYNGEERAKGNILERFSAQQFPDLHSELNLSSLELGDSALYFCASSVETGGGDTQYFGPGTRLTVL.

This chain links TRBV2 with TRBJ1-1; D is unresolved. The CDR3 sequence is 13 residues long. Germline V gene lookup returns CDR1 SNHLY and CDR2 FYNNEI. Deletions cut 2 bases from V and 6 bases from J, with 10 bases between. The chain's CDR3 is CASSEPGVPEAFF. The CDR3, as DNA: TGTGCCAGCAGTGAACCGGGTGTCCCTGAAGCTTTCTTT.

The rearrangement joins TRBV9 to TRBJ2-1, with 8 positions matching TRBD2. V trimming: 3 bases; J trimming: 3 bases; junction bases outside the gene matches: 5. CDR3 length: 15 residues. Germline lookup yields CDR1 SGDLS and CDR2 YYNGEE. CDR3 DNA: TGTGCCAGCAGCGGGGGACTAGACCTCTACAATGAGCAGTTCTTC. Translation gives CASSGGLDLYNEQFF.

There are a few counts of this clone. The chain links TRBV6-1 to TRBJ2-2; no definite D call. The V and J ends lost 0 bases and 6 bases respectively, with 5 bases between them. The CDR3 is 13 amino acids. Germline CDR1 reads MNHNS; CDR2 reads SASEGT. In DNA, the CDR3 is TGTGCCAGCAGTGAAGCTTGGCCCGGGGAGCTGTTTTTT. This sequence encodes CASSEAWPGELFF.